Here is one TCR beta chain with its context. The CDR3 end shows no conserved phenylalanine or tryptophan, and so a read error is likely. It is unclear where the CDR3 begins or ends on the DNA, so no DNA is shown, and the CDR3 is as TCRdb lists it. Participants were placed into cohorts based on the clinical history they reported. The CDR3 is 8 residues long, counting both termini. The authors' processing: Reference gene primer amplification yielded estimated nucleated cell counts. Sequencing was performed with immunoSEQ multiplex PCR; in TCRdb, only in-frame clones are kept and a portion is missing. That table is the source of V, J and clone size, and D and trimming were worked out from the DNA. The sample includes 310,000 or so clones, nearly 90% of them seen just once. These data belong to a study of blood T cell repertoires in COVID-19. Whole-study context: Both acute and convalescent COVID-19 samples were obtained from the United States, Italy and Spain.

V is TRBV23-1 and J is TRBJ1-2. TRBV23-1 is known as an ORF, though its function is uncertain. The sequenced material came from PBMCs or T cells enriched from blood (not recorded which). This receptor was taken from a woman aged 18 to 35 with acute COVID-19. CDR3 residues: CASSQSRL.